This T cell receptor (beta chain) was profiled in a study of OX40 agonist ivuxolimab in advanced cancers. For the study at large: Dosing consisted of intravenous ivuxolimab at 0.01 to 10 mg/kg every 2 weeks.

The CDR3 extends over 17 amino acids. Trimming took 6 bases from V and 10 from J; bases not matched to a gene: 18. Germline V CDR1 and CDR2: LNHDA, SQIVND (reference sequence). The repertoire was sequenced with immunoSEQ multiplex PCR; TCRdb's copy has only in-frame clones and lacks some. The top ten clones hold 2.5% of a sample with about 72,000 clones, around nine tenths of them seen once. Worth noting for this clone: Its antigen is not identified.

Study results and caveats: No determination was made of the antigen specificity of the expanded peripheral T cells. Some patients who did not respond also had low normalized T-cell clonal expansion.

V gene TRBV19 combines with J gene TRBJ1-6, with TRBD1 identical over 7 bases. This clonotype originated in an adult with an advanced solid tumor such as melanoma, head and neck, liver or kidney cancer. Sample: CD4+ or CD8+ T cells sorted from blood, taken in a trial of the OX40 agonist ivuxolimab. Written as DNA, the CDR3 is TGTGCCAGTAGCCAGGGGGGGGGCACGATCGATGAATCACCCCTCCACTTT. Protein sequence: CASSQGGGTIDESPLHF.